The 26 T cell receptor beta chains listed next were all sequenced from one sample in a study of blood T cell repertoires in COVID-19. Here immunoSEQ multiplex PCR was the method, and the copy in TCRdb shows in-frame clones only, minus some. The sample consists of about 210,000 clones, 81% of them appearing once. The source material was PBMCs or T cells enriched from blood (not recorded which). These receptors were obtained from a man aged 35 to 55 who had recovered from COVID-19.

The chain recombines TRBV19 with TRBJ2-7; 7 bases match TRBD1. CDR3 length: 14 amino acids. Germline V lookup: CDR1 LNHDA, CDR2 SQIVND (reference sequence). V was clipped by 5 bases and J by 0 bases; unmatched bases: 4. Written as DNA, the CDR3 is TGTGCCAGTAGTGGCCGGGACAGCTCCTACGAGCAGTACTTC. Amino acids: CASSGRDSSYEQYF.

The chain couples TRBV19 to TRBJ2-4; weak D call: TRBD1 (6 bases). V was shortened by 0 bases and J by 0 bases, with 15 bases between the two germline ends. The germline gives CDR1 LNHDA, CDR2 SQIVND (reference sequence). The CDR3 spans 18 residues. In DNA, the CDR3 is TGTGCCAGTAGTATAGATGGATCAGCACAGGGAGCCAAAAACATTCAGTACTTC. It encodes CASSIDGSAQGAKNIQYF.

The chain links TRBV9 to TRBJ1-1; a possible D gene is TRBD1 (6 bases). This CDR3 has 15 residues. V lost 4 bases to trimming and J lost 1 base, with 14 bases between them. CDR1 and CDR2 from the germline V gene are SGDLS and YYNGEE. The CDR3 protein is CASSPTGNENTEAFF. The CDR3 DNA follows: TGTGCCAGCAGCCCAACAGGGAACGAGAACACTGAAGCTTTCTTT.

DNA for the CDR3: TGTGCCTGGATTGAACAGGGGGCGGGGGGCTACACCTTC. It codes for CAWIEQGAGGYTF. V and J are TRBV30 and TRBJ1-2; 9 nucleotides align to TRBD1. V shed 4 bases and J 8 bases; nucleotides not matched to a gene: 8. CDR1 and CDR2 from the germline V gene are GTSNPN and SVGIG (reference sequence). CDR3 length: 13 residues.

This chain links TRBV3-1 (or the pseudogene TRBV3-2) with TRBJ2-7; a possible D gene is TRBD1 (6 bases). The CDR3 loop spans 13 amino acids. Germline V lookup: CDR1 LGHDT, CDR2 YNNKEL (reference sequence). Trimming took off 4 bases at V and 3 bases at J, with 10 bases between the two ends. The CDR3 region is CASSPRTDYEQYF. The CDR3, as DNA: TGTGCCAGCAGCCCTCGGACAGACTACGAGCAGTACTTC.

The chain links TRBV5-4 to TRBJ1-1; 8 bases fit TRBD1. The length of the CDR3 is 16 residues. Germline assignment: CDR1 SGHNT and CDR2 YYREEE (reference sequence). The V and J ends lost 3 bases and 1 base, in that order; junction bases with no gene match: 8. Here the CDR3 reads CASSSATGTGNTEAFF. DNA for the CDR3: TGTGCCAGCAGCTCCGCCACCGGGACAGGGAACACTGAAGCTTTCTTT.

This chain links TRBV7-2 with TRBJ1-1; the D gene is possibly TRBD1 (6 bases). Germline V CDR1 and CDR2: SGHTA, FQGNSA. The germline V and J ends were trimmed by 0 bases and 4 bases, with 12 bases remaining between them. CDR3 length: 15 amino acids. CDR3 region: CASSLALGGGTEAFF. In nucleotides, the CDR3 is TGTGCCAGCAGCTTAGCGCTAGGGGGTGGCACTGAAGCTTTCTTT.

The chain recombines TRBV15 with TRBJ2-7; 8 bases map to TRBD1. J lost 3 bases, V lost 5 bases, and 3 bases had no gene match. This CDR3 is built from 13 residues. The germline gives CDR1 LNHNV, CDR2 YYDKDF (reference sequence). Here the CDR3 reads CATSQGADYEQYF. The CDR3 DNA is TGTGCCACCAGCCAGGGGGCCGACTACGAGCAGTACTTC.

The chain has TRBV9 and TRBJ1-2, with D perhaps TRBD1 (6 bases). This CDR3 comprises 15 residues. V lost 4 bases and J lost 1, with 14 bases in between. CDR1 SGDLS and CDR2 YYNGEE come from the germline V gene. CDR3 amino acids: CASSPGDILNYGYTF. CDR3 DNA sequence: TGTGCCAGCAGCCCCGGGGACATTCTTAACTATGGCTACACCTTC.

The chain joins TRBV7-9 to TRBJ1-2; D call uncertain. Germline CDR1 SEHNR, CDR2 FQNEAQ (reference sequence). The CDR3 consists of 13 residues. The V gene lost 2 bases and the J gene lost 4 bases, with 8 bases spanning the gap. The chain's CDR3 is CASSLTEIYGYTF. The CDR3 nucleotides are TGTGCCAGCAGCTTAACTGAGATCTATGGCTACACCTTC.

This sequence joins TRBV5-6 and TRBJ2-1; D remains ambiguous. Per germline, CDR1 SGHDT and CDR2 YYEEEE. V dropped 1 base and J dropped 10 bases, with 9 bases sitting between them. The CDR3 sequence is 12 residues long. CDR3: CASSLFGTEQFF. In DNA, the CDR3 is TGTGCCAGCAGCTTGTTTGGCACAGAGCAGTTCTTC.

The chain employs TRBV18 and TRBJ1-1, with D perhaps TRBD1 (5 bases). Germline CDR1 KGHSH, CDR2 LQKENI. The CDR3 length is 15 residues. V dropped 3 bases and J dropped 4 bases, with 15 bases sitting between them. The CDR3 sequence: CASSPDSVGRTEAFF. Here the CDR3 DNA reads TGTGCCAGCTCACCTGACAGTGTGGGGCGCACTGAAGCTTTCTTT.

The rearrangement links TRBV5-1 to TRBJ2-5; TRBD2 aligns across 11 bases. The CDR3 runs to 15 residues. Per the germline V gene, CDR1 is SGHRS and CDR2 is YFSETQ. Losses at the gene ends were 6 bases for V and 5 bases for J; bases not matched to a gene: 9. The chain's CDR3 is CASKPIAGGPETQYF. As DNA, the CDR3 is TGCGCCAGCAAACCGATAGCGGGAGGGCCTGAGACCCAGTACTTC.

V and J are TRBV9 and TRBJ1-1, with D possibly being TRBD1 (6 bases). V was clipped by 3 bases and J by 4 bases, with 13 bases between them. The CDR3 spans 14 residues. Germline V gene lookup returns CDR1 SGDLS and CDR2 YYNGEE. CDR3 DNA sequence: TGTGCCAGCAGCGCACAGGGCGTCCTCACTGAAGCTTTCTTT. It codes for CASSAQGVLTEAFF.

The chain uses TRBV2 and TRBJ2-2, with a possible D match to TRBD2 (5 bases). The germline V and J ends were trimmed by 7 bases and 6 bases, with 12 bases remaining between them. CDR1 SNHLY and CDR2 FYNNEI come from the germline V gene. This CDR3 contains 13 residues. The CDR3 DNA sequence: TGTGCCAGCACCCGCGAGGGCTCCGGGGAGCTGTTTTTT. It encodes CASTREGSGELFF.

This clone was found once. The chain is built from TRBV19 and TRBJ1-2; no firm D call. CDR3 length: 15 amino acids. Germline values: CDR1 LNHDA, CDR2 SQIVND (reference sequence). Trimming left V 9 bases short and J 3 bases short, with 20 bases between. CDR3 in amino acids: CASNPESSTHYGYTF. CDR3 DNA sequence: TGTGCCAGCAACCCCGAGTCTTCAACGCACTATGGCTACACCTTC.

Notes on this clone: At one end the junction does not follow the germline gene, possibly because of a read error. The chain combines TRBV6-4 with TRBJ2-3, with 10 bases that match TRBD1. Germline CDR1 and CDR2: MRHNA and SNTAGT. The CDR3 runs 15 residues. CDR3 coding DNA: TGTGCCAGCAGTTACTCCCGGGACAGGGGAGATACGCAGTATTTT. Translated, it gives CASSYSRDRGDTQYF.

The rearrangement joins TRBV5-4 to TRBJ2-7, with D perhaps TRBD2 (5 bases). This CDR3 region has 15 residues. The germline CDR1 and CDR2 sequences are SGHNT and YYREEE (reference sequence). Trimming took off 4 bases at V and 0 bases at J, with 14 bases between the two ends. DNA for the CDR3: TGTGCCAGCAGCACGAACGGACTGAACTCCTACGAGCAGTACTTC. Encoded protein: CASSTNGLNSYEQYF. The full variable domain, in which reference TRBV5-4 and TRBJ2-7 provide the parts outside the CDR3, is ETGVTQSPTHLIKTRGQQVTLRCSSQSGHNTVSWYQQALGQGPQFIFQYYREEENGRGNFPPRFSGLQFPNYSSELNVNALELDDSALYLCASSTNGLNSYEQYFGPGTRLTVT.

The rearrangement joins TRBV2 to TRBJ2-5; 10 positions agree with TRBD2. The V segment lost 7 bases and the J segment 1 base; nucleotides outside the gene matches: 3. The CDR3 contains 14 residues. Germline V lookup: CDR1 SNHLY, CDR2 FYNNEI. In DNA, the CDR3 is TGTGCCAGCACAAGCGGGAGGGCCCAAGAGACCCAGTACTTC. It specifies CASTSGRAQETQYF.

The rearrangement links TRBV3-1 (or the pseudogene TRBV3-2) to TRBJ2-7; TRBD1 agrees at 8 bases. CDR1 and CDR2 from the germline V gene are LGHDT and YNNKEL (reference sequence). This CDR3 is 18 amino acids long. Trimming at V came to 2 bases and at J to 3 bases, leaving 15 bases not matched to a gene. Here the CDR3 reads CASSQLEWGQAGIYEQYF. CDR3 sequence (DNA): TGTGCCAGCAGCCAACTGGAATGGGGACAGGCGGGGATCTACGAGCAGTACTTC.

The V call is TRBV10-2, the J call TRBJ2-1, with 12 bases that match TRBD2. The V segment lost 7 bases and the J segment 8 bases; nucleotides outside the gene matches: 6. The germline gives CDR1 WSHSY, CDR2 SAAADI. This CDR3 is 14 amino acids long. CDR3 bases: TGCGCCAGCACCCTAGCGGGAGGGATGGATGAGCAGTTCTTC. Protein sequence: CASTLAGGMDEQFF.

CDR3 sequence: CASSEFMGHQGDTEAFF. The CDR3, as DNA: TGTGCCAGCAGTGAATTTATGGGCCACCAGGGGGACACTGAAGCTTTCTTT. V is TRBV6-1 and J is TRBJ1-1, with TRBD1 matching over 7 bases. The CDR3 extends over 17 amino acids. Germline-derived CDR1 and CDR2 are MNHNS and SASEGT. With 2 bases clipped from V and 3 bases from J, the junction kept 12 bases outside the gene matches.

The gene calls are TRBV5-5 and TRBJ2-5; TRBD2 agrees at 7 bases. The CDR3 consists of 16 residues. After removal of 4 bases from V and 1 base from J, the junction contained 10 bases not matched to a gene. Germline assignment: CDR1 SGHKS and CDR2 YYEKEE (reference sequence). The CDR3 here is CASSRQPLAAQETQYF. The CDR3 nucleotides are TGTGCCAGCAGCCGCCAACCTCTAGCGGCCCAAGAGACCCAGTACTTC.

The CDR3 region is CASSFFPRNEQFF. CDR3 sequence (DNA): TGTGCCAGCAGTTTTTTCCCGCGCAATGAGCAGTTCTTC. This chain uses TRBV27 with TRBJ2-1; D ambiguous. This CDR3 comprises 13 residues. Looked up from germline, CDR1 is MNHEY and CDR2 is SMNVEV (reference sequence). Trimming stripped 3 bases from V and 6 bases from J, with 9 bases between.

The chain joins TRBV27 to TRBJ2-2; 9 positions agree with TRBD2. The V gene's germline CDR1 is MNHEY and CDR2 SMNVEV (reference sequence). The CDR3 is 16 residues long. V gave up 6 bases and J gave up 4 bases; unmatched junction bases: 9. The CDR3 sequence: CASRTLAGRGTGELFF. The CDR3 region has the DNA TGTGCCAGCAGGACCCTAGCGGGACGGGGCACCGGGGAGCTGTTTTTT.

This clone was seen only once. The V call is TRBV6-5, the J call TRBJ1-6; a weak D match, TRBD1 (5 bases). The CDR3 extends over 14 amino acids. Germline-derived CDR1 and CDR2 are MNHEY and SVGAGI. V lost 0 bases to trimming and J lost 9 bases, with 9 bases between them. CDR3 loop: CASSYSRGPSPLHF. The CDR3 DNA sequence: TGTGCCAGCAGTTACTCAAGGGGCCCTTCACCCCTCCACTTT.